This section outlines one T cell receptor (beta chain) sequence together with its context. The data originate from a study of shared clonotypes between healthy human individuals. Sequencing was performed with immunoSEQ multiplex PCR; in TCRdb, only in-frame clones are kept and a portion is missing. The sample has about 960,000 clones, less than 85% seen once; the top ten hold about 1.5%. With 4 bases clipped from V and 2 bases from J, the junction kept 4 bases outside the gene matches. Germline V gives CDR1 SGHRS, CDR2 YFSETQ. CDR3 length: 14 residues. This chain joins TRBV5-1 and TRBJ1-2; 8 nucleotides match TRBD1. The receptor was isolated from a young man in good health. What was sequenced was memory CD4+ T cells sorted from blood. As to subset: CD45RA-negative fraction. The CDR3 region has the DNA TGCGCCAGCAGCGCCGGACAGGGCAACTATGGCTACACCTTC. Protein sequence: CASSAGQGNYGYTF.